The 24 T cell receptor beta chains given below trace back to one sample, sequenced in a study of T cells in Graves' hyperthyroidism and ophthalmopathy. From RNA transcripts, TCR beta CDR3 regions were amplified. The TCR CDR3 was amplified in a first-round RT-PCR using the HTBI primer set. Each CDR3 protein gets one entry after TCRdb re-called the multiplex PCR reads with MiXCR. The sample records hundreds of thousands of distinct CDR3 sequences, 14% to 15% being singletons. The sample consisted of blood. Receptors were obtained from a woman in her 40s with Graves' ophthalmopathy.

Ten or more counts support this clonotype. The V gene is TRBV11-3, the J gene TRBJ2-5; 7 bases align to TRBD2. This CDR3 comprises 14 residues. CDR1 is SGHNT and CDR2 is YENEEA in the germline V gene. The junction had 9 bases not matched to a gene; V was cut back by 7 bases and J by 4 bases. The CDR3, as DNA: TGTGCCAGCAACCACGGTGGGAGGGGAGAGACCCAGTACTTC. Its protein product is CASNHGGRGETQYF.

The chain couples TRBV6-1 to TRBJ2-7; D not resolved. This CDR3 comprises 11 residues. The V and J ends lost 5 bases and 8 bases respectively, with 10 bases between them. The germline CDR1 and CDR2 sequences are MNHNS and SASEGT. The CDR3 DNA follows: TGTGCCAGCAGTTCAGCCTTCCAGCAGTACTTC. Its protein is CASSSAFQQYF.

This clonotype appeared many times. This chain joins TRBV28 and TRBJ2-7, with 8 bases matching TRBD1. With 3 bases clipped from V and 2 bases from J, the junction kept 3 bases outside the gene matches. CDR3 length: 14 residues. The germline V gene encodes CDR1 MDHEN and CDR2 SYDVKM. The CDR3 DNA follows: TGTGCCAGCAGTTTTCAGGGGGCGGCCTACGAGCAGTACTTC. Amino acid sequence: CASSFQGAAYEQYF. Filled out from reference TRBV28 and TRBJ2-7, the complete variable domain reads DVKVTQSSRYLVKRTGEKVFLECVQDMDHENMFWYRQDPGLGLRLIYFSYDVKMKEKGDIPEGYSVSREKKERFSLILESASTNQTSMYLCASSFQGAAYEQYFGPGTRLTVT.

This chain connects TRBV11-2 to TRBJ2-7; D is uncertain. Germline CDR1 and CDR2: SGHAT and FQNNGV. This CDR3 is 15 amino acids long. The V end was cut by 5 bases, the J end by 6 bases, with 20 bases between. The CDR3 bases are TGTGCCAGCAGCCCCCCCTCTCGGGCTCCTGGCGAGCAGTACTTC. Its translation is CASSPPSRAPGEQYF.

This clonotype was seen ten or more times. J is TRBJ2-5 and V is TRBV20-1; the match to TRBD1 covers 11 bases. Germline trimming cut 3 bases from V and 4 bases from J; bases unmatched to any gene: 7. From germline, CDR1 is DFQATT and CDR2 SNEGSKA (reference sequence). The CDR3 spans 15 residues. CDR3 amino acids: CSASPRDRGTETQYF. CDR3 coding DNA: TGCAGTGCTAGTCCCCGGGACAGGGGGACAGAGACCCAGTACTTC.

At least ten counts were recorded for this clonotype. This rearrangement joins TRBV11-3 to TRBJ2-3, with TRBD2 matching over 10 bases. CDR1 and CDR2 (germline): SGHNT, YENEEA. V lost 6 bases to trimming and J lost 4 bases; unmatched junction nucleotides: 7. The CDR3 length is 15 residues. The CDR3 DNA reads TGTGCCAGCAGTCCCCCCGGACTAGCGGCAGATACGCAGTATTTT. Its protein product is CASSPPGLAADTQYF. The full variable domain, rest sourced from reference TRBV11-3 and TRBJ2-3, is EAGVVQSPRYKIIEKKQPVAFWCNPISGHNTLYWYLQNLGQGPELLIRYENEEAVDDSQLPKDRFSAERLKGVDSTLKIQPAELGDSAVYLCASSPPGLAADTQYFGPGTRLTVL.

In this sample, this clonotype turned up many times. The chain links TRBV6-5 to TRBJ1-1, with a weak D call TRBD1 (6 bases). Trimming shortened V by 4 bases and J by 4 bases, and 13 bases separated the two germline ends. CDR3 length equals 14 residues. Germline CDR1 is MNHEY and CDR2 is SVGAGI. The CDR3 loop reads CASSWGGAGTEAFF. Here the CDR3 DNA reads TGTGCCAGCAGTTGGGGGGGCGCGGGCACTGAAGCTTTCTTT.

CDR3 in amino acids: CATATQGQNTGELFF. The CDR3 nucleotides read TGTGCCACAGCGACCCAGGGACAGAACACCGGGGAGCTGTTTTTT. V gene TRBV2 combines with J gene TRBJ2-2; maybe TRBD1 (6 bases). V was pared by 10 bases and J by 1 base, with 16 bases between. Germline CDR1 and CDR2: SNHLY and FYNNEI. This CDR3 has 15 amino acids.

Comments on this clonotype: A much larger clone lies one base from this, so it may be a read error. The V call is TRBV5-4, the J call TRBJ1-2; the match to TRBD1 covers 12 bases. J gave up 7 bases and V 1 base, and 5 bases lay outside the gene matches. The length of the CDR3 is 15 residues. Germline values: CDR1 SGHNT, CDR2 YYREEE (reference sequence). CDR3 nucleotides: TGTGCCAGCAGCTTGCCGGGACAGGGGGCCGGTGGCTACACCTTC. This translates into CASSLPGQGAGGYTF. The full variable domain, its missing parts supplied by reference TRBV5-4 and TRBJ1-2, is ETGVTQSPTHLIKTRGQQVTLRCSSQSGHNTVSWYQQALGQGPQFIFQYYREEENGRGNFPPRFSGLQFPNYSSELNVNALELDDSALYLCASSLPGQGAGGYTFGSGTRLTVV.

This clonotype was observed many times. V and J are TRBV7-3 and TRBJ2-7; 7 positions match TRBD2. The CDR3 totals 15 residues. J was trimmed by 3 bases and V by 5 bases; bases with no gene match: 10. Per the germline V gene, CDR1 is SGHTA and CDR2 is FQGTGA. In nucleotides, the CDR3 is TGTGCCAGCAGCCCCTCGGGGGGAGGGATCTACGAGCAGTACTTC. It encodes CASSPSGGGIYEQYF. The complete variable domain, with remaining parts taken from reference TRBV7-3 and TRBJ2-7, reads GAGVSQTPSNKVTEKGKYVELRCDPISGHTALYWYRQSLGQGPEFLIYFQGTGAADDSGLPNDRFFAVRPEGSVSTLKIQRTERGDSAVYLCASSPSGGGIYEQYFGPGTRLTVT.

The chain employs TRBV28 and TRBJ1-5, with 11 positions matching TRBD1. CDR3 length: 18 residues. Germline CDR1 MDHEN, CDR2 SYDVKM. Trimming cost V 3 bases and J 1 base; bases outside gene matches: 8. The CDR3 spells CASSFGGTGGKSNQPQHF. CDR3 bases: TGTGCCAGCAGTTTCGGAGGGACAGGGGGGAAAAGCAATCAGCCCCAGCATTTT.

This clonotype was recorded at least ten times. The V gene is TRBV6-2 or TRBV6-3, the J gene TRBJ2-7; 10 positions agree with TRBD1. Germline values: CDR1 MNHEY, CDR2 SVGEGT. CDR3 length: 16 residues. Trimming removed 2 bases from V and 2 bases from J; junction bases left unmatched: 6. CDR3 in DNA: TGTGCCAGCAGTTACGGGACAGGGGAGTCGACCTACGAGCAGTACTTC. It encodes CASSYGTGESTYEQYF.

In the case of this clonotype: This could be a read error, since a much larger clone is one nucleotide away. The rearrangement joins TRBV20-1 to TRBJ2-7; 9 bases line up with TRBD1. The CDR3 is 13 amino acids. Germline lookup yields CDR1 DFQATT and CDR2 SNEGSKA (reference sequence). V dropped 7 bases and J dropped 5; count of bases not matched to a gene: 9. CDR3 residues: CSVSTGGVDEQYF. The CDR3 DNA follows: TGCAGTGTTAGTACAGGGGGCGTCGACGAGCAGTACTTC.

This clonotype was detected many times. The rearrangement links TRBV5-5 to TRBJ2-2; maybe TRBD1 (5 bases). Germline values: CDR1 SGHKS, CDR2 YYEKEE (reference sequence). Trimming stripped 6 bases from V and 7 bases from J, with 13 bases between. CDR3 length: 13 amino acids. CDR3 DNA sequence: TGTGCCAGCAACAATCAGGGTAACGGGGAGCTGTTTTTT. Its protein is CASNNQGNGELFF.

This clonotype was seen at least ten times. The CDR3 loop reads CASSSRLTGLGQPQHF. The DNA of the CDR3 is TGTGCCAGCAGTTCACGCCTGACAGGGTTGGGCCAGCCCCAGCATTTT. The chain joins TRBV28 to TRBJ1-5, with TRBD1 identical over 7 bases. The CDR3 totals 16 residues. Germline CDR1 MDHEN, CDR2 SYDVKM. V dropped 4 bases and J dropped 7; count of bases not matched to a gene: 13. Drawing the rest from reference TRBV28 and TRBJ1-5, the complete variable domain is DVKVTQSSRYLVKRTGEKVFLECVQDMDHENMFWYRQDPGLGLRLIYFSYDVKMKEKGDIPEGYSVSREKKERFSLILESASTNQTSMYLCASSSRLTGLGQPQHFGDGTRLSIL.

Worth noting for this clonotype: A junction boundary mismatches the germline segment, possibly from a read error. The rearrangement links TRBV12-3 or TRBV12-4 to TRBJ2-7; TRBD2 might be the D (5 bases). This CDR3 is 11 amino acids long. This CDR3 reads CASSFDYEQCF. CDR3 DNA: TGTGCCAGCAGTTTCGACTACGAGCAGTGCTTC.

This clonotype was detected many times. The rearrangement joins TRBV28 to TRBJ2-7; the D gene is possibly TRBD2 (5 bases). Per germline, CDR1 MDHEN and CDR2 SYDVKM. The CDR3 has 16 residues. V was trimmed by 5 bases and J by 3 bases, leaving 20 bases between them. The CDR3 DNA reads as TGTGCCAGCAGTCGGACTCTGACCCCTGGATACTACGAGCAGTACTTC. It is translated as CASSRTLTPGYYEQYF.

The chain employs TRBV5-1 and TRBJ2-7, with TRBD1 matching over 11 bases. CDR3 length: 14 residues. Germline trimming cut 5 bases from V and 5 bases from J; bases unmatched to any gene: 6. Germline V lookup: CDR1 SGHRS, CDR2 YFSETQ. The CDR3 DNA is TGCGCCAGCAGACCCGGGACAGGGGGGAACGAGCAGTACTTC. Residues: CASRPGTGGNEQYF.

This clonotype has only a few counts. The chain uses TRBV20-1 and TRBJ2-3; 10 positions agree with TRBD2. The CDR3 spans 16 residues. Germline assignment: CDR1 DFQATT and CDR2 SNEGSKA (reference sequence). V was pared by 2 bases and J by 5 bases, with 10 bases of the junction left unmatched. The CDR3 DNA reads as TGCAGTGCTAGAACGGCTAGCGGGAGATATAGAGATACGCAGTATTTT. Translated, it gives CSARTASGRYRDTQYF.

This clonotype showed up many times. CDR3 DNA: TGTGCCAGCAGCTTAGATCACAGGGGGTTCGACGAGCAGTACTTC. Translated, it gives CASSLDHRGFDEQYF. This chain joins TRBV11-2 and TRBJ2-7, with TRBD1 matching over 8 bases. The trim removed 0 bases at V and 5 bases at J, leaving 6 bases unmatched. The CDR3 has 15 residues. Germline V gene lookup returns CDR1 SGHAT and CDR2 FQNNGV.

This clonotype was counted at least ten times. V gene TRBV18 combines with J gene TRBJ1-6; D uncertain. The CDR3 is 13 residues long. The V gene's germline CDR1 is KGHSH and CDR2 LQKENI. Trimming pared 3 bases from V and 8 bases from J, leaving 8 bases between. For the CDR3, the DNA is TGTGCCAGCTCACCCTTGGAGGATTCACCCCTCCACTTT. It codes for CASSPLEDSPLHF.

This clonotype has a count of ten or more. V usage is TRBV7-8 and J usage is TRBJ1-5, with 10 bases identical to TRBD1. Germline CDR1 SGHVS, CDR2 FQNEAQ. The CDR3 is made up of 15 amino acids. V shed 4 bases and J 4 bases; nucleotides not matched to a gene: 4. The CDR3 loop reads CASSWTGGGNQPQHF. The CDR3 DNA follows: TGTGCCAGCAGCTGGACAGGGGGGGGGAATCAGCCCCAGCATTTT.

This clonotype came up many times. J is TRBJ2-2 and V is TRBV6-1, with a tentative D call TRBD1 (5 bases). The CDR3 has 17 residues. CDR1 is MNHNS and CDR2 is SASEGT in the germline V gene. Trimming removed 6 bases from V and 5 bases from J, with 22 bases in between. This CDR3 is CASSHSQGLERTGELFF. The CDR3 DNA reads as TGTGCCAGCAGCCACAGTCAGGGATTGGAACGAACCGGGGAGCTGTTTTTT.

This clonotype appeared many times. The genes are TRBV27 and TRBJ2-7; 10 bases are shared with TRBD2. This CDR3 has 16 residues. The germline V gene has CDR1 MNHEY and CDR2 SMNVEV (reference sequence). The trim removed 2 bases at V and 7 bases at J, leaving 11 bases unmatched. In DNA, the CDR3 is TGTGCCAGCAGTTTACTAGCGGGAGTGGCTCGGGGAGAGCAGTACTTC. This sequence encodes CASSLLAGVARGEQYF.